This T cell receptor (beta chain) is from a study of siplizumab effects on memory and regulatory T cells (dated by TCRdb to about 2019). Context from the whole study: The effect of the anti-CD2 antibody siplizumab on alloreactive T-cell subsets was examined in allogeneic mixed lymphocyte reactions constructed from human PBMCs. Results and caveats for the whole study, not just this receptor: Among mappable alloreactive CD4+ clones, an average Treg-derived fraction of roughly 71% was observed with siplizumab, compared with around 28% in control reactions. Roughly 75-97% of proliferating CD4+ or CD8+ clones could not be assigned a naive or memory phenotype. The cumulative frequency of alloreactive sequences that could be traced back to unstimulated CD4+ memory T cells was significantly reduced by siplizumab. Unstimulated naive T cells appeared more diverse than memory T cells, and naive cells seemed to contribute substantially to the alloresponse. Whether proliferating Tregs from siplizumab cultures actually had suppressive function was not functionally confirmed. Because sequences at frequencies below about 10^-5 were poorly captured, only a minor fraction of alloreactive clones could be mapped back to unstimulated subsets.

Concerning this clone itself: Its antigen is currently not known. Per-base qualities were not stored, and no clone one base away is much larger.

In the germline V gene, CDR1 corresponds to SNHLY and CDR2 to FYNNEI. The CDR3, cysteine through phenylalanine, is 15 amino acids long. The sequence is cut down to CDR3 DNA, 45 bases in frame from base 1. The trim is 6 bases for V and 3 bases for J, with a gap of 15 bases between the germline ends. In addition, sequencing in three donor pairs included unstimulated CD8+ effector memory subsets alongside CD4+ naive, CD8+ naive, CD8+ TEMRA and CD4+ memory subsets. Sorted unstimulated T cells and proliferating T cells recovered from mixed lymphocyte reactions were subjected to TCRbeta CDR3 sequencing. Fresh whole blood from about 9 HLA-typed healthy donors was used as the source from which PBMCs were isolated. Libraries were made using the immunoSEQ multiplex PCR assay. Approximately 10^5 TCR templates per sample were assayed on the deep sequencing platform. Genomic DNA extracted from sorted T cells was used for TCRbeta CDR3 sequencing. Turning to the authors' computational methods: The R programming language was used for clonal analysis of the TCRbeta CDR3 data. Alloreactive CD4+ and CD8+ clones were identified by comparing unstimulated samples to CFSE-low samples taken after the reaction. Regulatory or non-regulatory origin was assigned to alloreactive CD4+ clones by matching of sequences to sorted unstimulated Treg and non-Treg repertoires. What TCRdb holds here is the immuneACCESS table cut down to in-frame rearrangements. Part of the clones is not present; checked against another copy, under half of the missing clones reflect an unresolved V gene, and the others are unexplained. That table gives V, J and clone size, and the DNA gave D and trimming. Across this sample there are tens of thousands of clones, with over 75% seen only once. Roughly 0.37% of the sample lies in the top ten.

The receptor's source is a human donor in good health. The sequence links TRBV2 to TRBJ2-1; a tentative D match to TRBD2 spans 5 bases. What was sequenced was naive CD8+ T cells sorted from blood. Explained via the paper, the cell subset or site label denotes: unstimulated naive T cells. The DNA sequence reads TGTGCCAGCAGGAAAACTAGTTCCGACTACAATGAGCAGTTCTTC. Translated, it reads CASRKTSSDYNEQFF.